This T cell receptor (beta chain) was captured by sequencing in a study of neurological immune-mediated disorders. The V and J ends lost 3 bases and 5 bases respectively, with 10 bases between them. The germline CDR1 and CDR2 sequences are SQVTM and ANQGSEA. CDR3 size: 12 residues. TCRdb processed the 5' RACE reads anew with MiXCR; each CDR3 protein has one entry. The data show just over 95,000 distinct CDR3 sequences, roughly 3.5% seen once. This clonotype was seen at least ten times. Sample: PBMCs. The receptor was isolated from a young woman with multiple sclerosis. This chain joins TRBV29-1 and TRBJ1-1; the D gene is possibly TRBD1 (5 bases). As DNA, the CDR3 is TGCAGCGTTGACAGGGAAATAACTGAAGCTTTCTTT. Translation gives CSVDREITEAFF.